This T cell receptor beta chain was obtained from a study of regulatory T cells in long-lasting Graves disease. In building TCR beta libraries, iRepertoire HTBI primers were used together with Arm-PCR of CDR3 regions. TCRdb itself ran the multiplex PCR reads through MiXCR, one entry per CDR3 protein. The table has hundreds of thousands of distinct CDR3 sequences, under 25% seen once. The sample holds many counts of this clonotype. Specified time point: persistent/refractory GD, antithyroid drugs over 5 years with positive TRAb. PBMC-extracted RNA yielded the TCR library. The receptor's source is a female donor with Graves disease. Specimen: peripheral blood mononuclear cells (PBMCs), collected when the disease was refractory, from a patient treated with antithyroid drugs.

CDR3 DNA: TGTGCCAGCAGCCCGCGGACAGGGAGCCGAGCCCTACAAGAGACCCAGTACTTC. It is translated as CASSPRTGSRALQETQYF. The chain couples TRBV6-1 to TRBJ2-5, with TRBD1 identical over 8 bases. The V gene end was trimmed by 6 bases and the J gene end by 2 bases; junction bases not matched to a gene: 17. Germline values: CDR1 MNHNS, CDR2 SASEGT. This CDR3 has 18 residues.